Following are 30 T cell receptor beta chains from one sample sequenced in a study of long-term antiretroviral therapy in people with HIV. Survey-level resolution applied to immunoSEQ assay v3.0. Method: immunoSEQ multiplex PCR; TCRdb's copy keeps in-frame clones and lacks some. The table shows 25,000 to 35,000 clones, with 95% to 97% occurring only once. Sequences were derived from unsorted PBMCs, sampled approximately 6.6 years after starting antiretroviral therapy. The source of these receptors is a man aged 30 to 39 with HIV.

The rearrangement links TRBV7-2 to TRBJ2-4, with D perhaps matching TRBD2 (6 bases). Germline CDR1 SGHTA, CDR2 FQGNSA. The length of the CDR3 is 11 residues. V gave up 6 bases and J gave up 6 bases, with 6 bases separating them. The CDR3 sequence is CASRGGNIQYF. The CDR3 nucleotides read TGTGCCAGCAGGGGGGGAAACATTCAGTACTTC.

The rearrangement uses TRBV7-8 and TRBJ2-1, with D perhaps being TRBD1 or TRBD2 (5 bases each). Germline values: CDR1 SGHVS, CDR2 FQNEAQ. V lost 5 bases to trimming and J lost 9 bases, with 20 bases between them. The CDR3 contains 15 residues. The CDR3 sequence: CASSPRDVRSLEQFF. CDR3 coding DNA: TGTGCCAGCAGCCCCCGGGACGTGCGTTCGCTTGAGCAGTTCTTC.

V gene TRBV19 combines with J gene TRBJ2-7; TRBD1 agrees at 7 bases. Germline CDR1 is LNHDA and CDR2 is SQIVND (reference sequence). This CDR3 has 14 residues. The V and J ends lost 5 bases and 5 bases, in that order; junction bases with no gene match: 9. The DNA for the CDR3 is TGTGCCAGTAGTTCGTTACAGGGGTTCGACGAGCAGTACTTC. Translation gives CASSSLQGFDEQYF.

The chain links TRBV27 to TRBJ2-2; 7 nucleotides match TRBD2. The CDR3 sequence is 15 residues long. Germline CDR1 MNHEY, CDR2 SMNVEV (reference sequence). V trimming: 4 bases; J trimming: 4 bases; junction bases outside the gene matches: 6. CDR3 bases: TGTGCCAGCAGTTGGGGGGGGTCGGGCACCGGGGAGCTGTTTTTT. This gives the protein CASSWGGSGTGELFF.

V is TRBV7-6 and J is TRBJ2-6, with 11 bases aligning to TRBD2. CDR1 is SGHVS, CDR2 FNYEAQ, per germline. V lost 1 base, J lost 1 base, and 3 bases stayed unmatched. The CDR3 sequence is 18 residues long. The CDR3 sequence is CASSLVLAGVSGANVLTF. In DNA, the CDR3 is TGTGCCAGCAGCTTAGTACTAGCGGGAGTTTCTGGGGCCAACGTCCTGACTTTC. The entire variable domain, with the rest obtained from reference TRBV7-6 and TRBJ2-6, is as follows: GAGVSQSPRYKVTKRGQDVALRCDPISGHVSLYWYRQALGQGPEFLTYFNYEAQQDKSGLPNDRFSAERPEGSISTLTIQRTEQRDSAMYRCASSLVLAGVSGANVLTFGAGSRLTVL.

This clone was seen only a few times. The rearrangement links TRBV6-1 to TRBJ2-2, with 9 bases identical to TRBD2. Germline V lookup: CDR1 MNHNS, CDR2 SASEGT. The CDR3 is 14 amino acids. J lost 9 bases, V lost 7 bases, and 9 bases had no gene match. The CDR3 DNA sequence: TGTGCCAGCAAGGGGGTAGCGGGAGATCGGGAGCTGTTTTTT. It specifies CASKGVAGDRELFF.

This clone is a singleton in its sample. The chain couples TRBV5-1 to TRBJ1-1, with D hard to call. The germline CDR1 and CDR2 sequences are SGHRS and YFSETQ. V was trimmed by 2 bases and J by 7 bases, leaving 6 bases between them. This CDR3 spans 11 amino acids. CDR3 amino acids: CASSLHNEAFF. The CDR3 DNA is TGCGCCAGCAGCTTACACAATGAAGCTTTCTTT.

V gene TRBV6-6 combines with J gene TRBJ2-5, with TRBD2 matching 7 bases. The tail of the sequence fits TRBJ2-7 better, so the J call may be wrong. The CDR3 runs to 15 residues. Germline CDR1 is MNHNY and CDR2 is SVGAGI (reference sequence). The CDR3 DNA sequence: TGTGCCAGCAGAACCGGGCTAGCGGATTCCTACGAGCAGTACTTC. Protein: CASRTGLADSYEQYF.

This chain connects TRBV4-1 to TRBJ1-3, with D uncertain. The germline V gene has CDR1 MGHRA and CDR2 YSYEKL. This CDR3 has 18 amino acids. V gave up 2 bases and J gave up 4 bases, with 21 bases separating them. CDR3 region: CASSQRSEIYGLGNTIYF. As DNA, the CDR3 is TGCGCCAGCAGCCAACGATCTGAGATTTACGGCCTGGGAAACACCATATATTTT.

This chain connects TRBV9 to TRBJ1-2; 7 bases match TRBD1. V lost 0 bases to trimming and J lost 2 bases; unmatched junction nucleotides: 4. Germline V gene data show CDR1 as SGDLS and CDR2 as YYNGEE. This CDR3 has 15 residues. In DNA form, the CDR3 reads TGTGCCAGCAGCGTAGGGGGACAGACCAACTATGGCTACACCTTC. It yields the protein CASSVGGQTNYGYTF.

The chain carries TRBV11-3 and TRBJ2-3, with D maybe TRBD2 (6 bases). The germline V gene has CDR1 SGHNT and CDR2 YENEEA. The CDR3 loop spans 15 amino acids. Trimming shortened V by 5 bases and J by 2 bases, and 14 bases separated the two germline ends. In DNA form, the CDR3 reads TGTGCCAGCAGCCCTGGGACTCGACACACAGATACGCAGTATTTT. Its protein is CASSPGTRHTDTQYF.

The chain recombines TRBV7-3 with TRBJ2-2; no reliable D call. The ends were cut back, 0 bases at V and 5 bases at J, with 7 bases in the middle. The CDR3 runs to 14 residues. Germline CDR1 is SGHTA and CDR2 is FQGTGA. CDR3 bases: TGTGCCAGCAGCTTAACCCCAGCGACCGGGGAGCTGTTTTTT. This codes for CASSLTPATGELFF.

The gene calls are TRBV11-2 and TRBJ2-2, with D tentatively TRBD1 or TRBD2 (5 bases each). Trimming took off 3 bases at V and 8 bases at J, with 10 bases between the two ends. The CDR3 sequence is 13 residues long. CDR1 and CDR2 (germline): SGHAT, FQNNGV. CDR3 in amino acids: CASSFWGSGELFF. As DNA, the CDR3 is TGTGCCAGCAGCTTTTGGGGGTCGGGGGAGCTGTTTTTT.

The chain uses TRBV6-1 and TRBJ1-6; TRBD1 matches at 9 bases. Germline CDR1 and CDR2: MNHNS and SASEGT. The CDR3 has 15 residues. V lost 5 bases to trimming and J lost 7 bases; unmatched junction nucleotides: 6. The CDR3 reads CASSTWTGVNSPLHF. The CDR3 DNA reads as TGTGCCAGCAGTACTTGGACAGGGGTGAATTCACCCCTCCACTTT.

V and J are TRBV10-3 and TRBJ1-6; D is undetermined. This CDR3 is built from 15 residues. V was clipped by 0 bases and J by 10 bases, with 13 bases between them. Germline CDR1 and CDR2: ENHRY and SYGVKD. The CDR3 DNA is TGTGCCATCAGTGAGTCGATTCAAGTAGGGTCACCCCTCCACTTT. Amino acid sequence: CAISESIQVGSPLHF.

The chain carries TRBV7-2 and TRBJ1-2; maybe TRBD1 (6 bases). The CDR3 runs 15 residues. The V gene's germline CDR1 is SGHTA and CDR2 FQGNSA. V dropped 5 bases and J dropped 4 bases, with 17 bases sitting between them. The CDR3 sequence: CASSPSAGQIYGYTF. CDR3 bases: TGTGCCAGCAGCCCTAGCGCGGGACAAATCTATGGCTACACCTTC.

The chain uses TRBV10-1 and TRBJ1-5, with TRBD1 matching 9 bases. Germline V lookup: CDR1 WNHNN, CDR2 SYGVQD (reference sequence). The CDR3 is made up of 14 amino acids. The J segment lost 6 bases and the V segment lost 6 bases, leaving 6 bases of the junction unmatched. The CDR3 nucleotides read TGCGCCAGCAGGCCACAGGGGGCCGGTCAGCCCCAGCATTTT. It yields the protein CASRPQGAGQPQHF.

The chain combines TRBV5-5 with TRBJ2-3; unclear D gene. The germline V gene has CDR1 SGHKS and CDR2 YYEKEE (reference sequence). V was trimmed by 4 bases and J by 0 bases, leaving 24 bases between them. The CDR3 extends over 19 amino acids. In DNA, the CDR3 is TGTGCCAGCAGCCTAGGTCACAGACGCCTTCTAATTAGCACAGATACGCAGTATTTT. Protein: CASSLGHRRLLISTDTQYF.

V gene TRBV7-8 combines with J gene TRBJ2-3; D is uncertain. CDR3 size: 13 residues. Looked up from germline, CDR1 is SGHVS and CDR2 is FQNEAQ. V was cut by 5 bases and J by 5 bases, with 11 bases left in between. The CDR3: CASSPRAGDTQYF. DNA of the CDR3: TGTGCCAGCAGCCCTAGGGCCGGAGATACGCAGTATTTT.

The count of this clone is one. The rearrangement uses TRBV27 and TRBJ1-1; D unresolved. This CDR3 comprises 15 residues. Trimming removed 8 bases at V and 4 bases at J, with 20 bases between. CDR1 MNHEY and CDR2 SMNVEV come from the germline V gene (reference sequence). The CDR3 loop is CASGIPTPLGTEAFF. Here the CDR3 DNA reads TGTGCCAGCGGAATCCCGACACCGTTGGGCACTGAAGCTTTCTTT.

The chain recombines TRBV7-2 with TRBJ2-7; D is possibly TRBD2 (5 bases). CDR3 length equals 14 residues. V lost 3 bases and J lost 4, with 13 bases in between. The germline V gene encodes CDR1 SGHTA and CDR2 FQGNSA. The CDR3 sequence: CASSLGGSAYEQYF. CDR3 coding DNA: TGTGCCAGCAGCTTGGGCGGGTCGGCGTACGAGCAGTACTTC.

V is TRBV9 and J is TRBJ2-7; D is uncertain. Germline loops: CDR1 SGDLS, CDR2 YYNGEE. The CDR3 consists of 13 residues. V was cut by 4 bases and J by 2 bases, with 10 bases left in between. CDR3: CASSLRPAYEQYF. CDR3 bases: TGTGCCAGCAGCTTAAGGCCAGCCTACGAGCAGTACTTC.

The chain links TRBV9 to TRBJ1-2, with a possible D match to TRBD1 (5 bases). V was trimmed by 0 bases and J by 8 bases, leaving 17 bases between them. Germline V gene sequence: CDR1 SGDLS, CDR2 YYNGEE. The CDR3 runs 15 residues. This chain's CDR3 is CASSVEVWSPGGYTF. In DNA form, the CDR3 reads TGTGCCAGCAGCGTAGAGGTATGGAGCCCAGGGGGCTACACCTTC.

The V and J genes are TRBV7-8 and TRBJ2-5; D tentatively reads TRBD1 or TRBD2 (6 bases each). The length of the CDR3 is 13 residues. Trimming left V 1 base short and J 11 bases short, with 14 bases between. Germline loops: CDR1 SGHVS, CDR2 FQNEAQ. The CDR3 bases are TGTGCCAGCAGCTTAGGGGGGGCAGGAGAGCAGTACTTC. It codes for CASSLGGAGEQYF.

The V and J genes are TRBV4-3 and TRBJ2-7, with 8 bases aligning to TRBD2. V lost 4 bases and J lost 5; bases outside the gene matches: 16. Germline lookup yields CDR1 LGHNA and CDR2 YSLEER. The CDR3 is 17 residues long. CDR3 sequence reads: CASSPGASGSLRHEQYF. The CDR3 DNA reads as TGCGCCAGCAGCCCGGGGGCTAGCGGGTCCTTACGGCACGAGCAGTACTTC.

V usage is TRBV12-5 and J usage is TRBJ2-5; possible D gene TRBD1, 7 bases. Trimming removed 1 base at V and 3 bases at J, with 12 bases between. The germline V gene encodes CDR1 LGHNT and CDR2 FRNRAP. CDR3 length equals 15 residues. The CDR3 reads CASGLAGGTEETQYF. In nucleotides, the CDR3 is TGTGCTAGTGGTTTGGCAGGGGGGACAGAAGAGACCCAGTACTTC.

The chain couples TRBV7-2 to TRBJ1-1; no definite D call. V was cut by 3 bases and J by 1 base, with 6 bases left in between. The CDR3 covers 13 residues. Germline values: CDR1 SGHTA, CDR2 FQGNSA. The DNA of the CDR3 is TGTGCCAGCAGCTTCATCGGGAACACTGAAGCTTTCTTT. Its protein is CASSFIGNTEAFF.

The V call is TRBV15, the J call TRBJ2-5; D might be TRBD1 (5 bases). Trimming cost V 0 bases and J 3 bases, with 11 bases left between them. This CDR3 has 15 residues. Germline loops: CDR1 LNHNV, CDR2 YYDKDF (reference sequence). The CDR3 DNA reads TGTGCCACCAGCAGAGATAGGGGCTTAAAAGAGACCCAGTACTTC. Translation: CATSRDRGLKETQYF. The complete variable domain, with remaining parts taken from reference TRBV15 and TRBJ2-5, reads DAMVIQNPRYQVTQFGKPVTLSCSQTLNHNVMYWYQQKSSQAPKLLFHYYDKDFNNEADTPDNFQSRRPNTSFCFLDIRSPGLGDTAMYLCATSRDRGLKETQYFGPGTRLLVL.

As DNA, the CDR3 is TGTGCCAGCAGTGACTCGACGGGTACCGGGGGGAACGATGAGCAGTTCTTC. Translation: CASSDSTGTGGNDEQFF. The V and J genes are TRBV6-4 and TRBJ2-1; TRBD2 agrees at 7 bases. Losses at the gene ends were 0 bases for V and 8 bases for J; bases not matched to a gene: 13. Germline V gene lookup returns CDR1 MRHNA and CDR2 SNTAGT. The CDR3 is 17 amino acids.

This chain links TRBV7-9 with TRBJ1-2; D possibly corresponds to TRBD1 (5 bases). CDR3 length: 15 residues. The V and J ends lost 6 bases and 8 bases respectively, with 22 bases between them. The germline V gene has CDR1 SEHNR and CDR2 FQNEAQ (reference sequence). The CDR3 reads CASSTVRDPEEGYTF. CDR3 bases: TGTGCCAGCAGTACTGTCCGGGACCCTGAGGAGGGCTACACCTTC.